The 21 T cell receptor beta chains presented below share a single source sample, sequenced in a study of PD-1 blockade in classical Hodgkin lymphoma. Sequencing used immunoSEQ multiplex PCR; TCRdb keeps in-frame clones, though not all of them. The sample shows roughly 7,400 clones, almost 80% of them seen only once. The patients all showed relapse after autologous stem cell transplantation, while their brentuximab vedotin exposure varied. From thawed PBMCs, CD4+ T cells were purified using magnetic negative selection. This specimen consisted of CD4+ T cells from blood, obtained at baseline. The receptors shown here come from a human donor with classical Hodgkin lymphoma.

The chain links TRBV7-9 to TRBJ2-1; D could derive from TRBD1 or TRBD2 (5 bases each). Trimming pared 7 bases from V and 4 bases from J, leaving 14 bases between. The germline V gene encodes CDR1 SEHNR and CDR2 FQNEAQ (reference sequence). The CDR3 length is 14 residues. The CDR3 DNA reads TGTGCCAGCAAAACGTGGGGACCTTACAATGAGCAGTTCTTC. It translates to CASKTWGPYNEQFF. Using reference TRBV7-9 and TRBJ2-1 for the parts outside the CDR3, the full variable domain is DTGVSQNPRHKITKRGQNVTFRCDPISEHNRLYWYRQTLGQGPEFLTYFQNEAQLEKSRLLSDRFSAERPKGSFSTLEIQRTEQGDSAMYLCASKTWGPYNEQFFGPGTRLTVL.

J is TRBJ1-1 and V is TRBV11-1, with TRBD1 as a possible D gene (6 bases). Trimming left V 1 base short and J 5 bases short, with 14 bases between. From germline, CDR1 is SGHAT and CDR2 FQDESV (reference sequence). The CDR3 has 15 amino acids. CDR3 nucleotides: TGTGCCAGCAGCTTAGGGGGGCCCAGTAGGACTGAAGCTTTCTTT. Translation: CASSLGGPSRTEAFF.

The gene calls are TRBV5-1 and TRBJ2-2, with D possibly TRBD1 on 6 matching bases. The CDR3 is made up of 14 amino acids. The germline CDR1 and CDR2 sequences are SGHRS and YFSETQ. The V end lost 2 bases, the J end lost 6 bases, and 11 bases lay between the germline ends. CDR3: CASSLQGRPGELFF. CDR3 bases: TGCGCCAGCAGCTTACAGGGTAGGCCCGGGGAGCTGTTTTTT.

The chain combines TRBV18 with TRBJ1-5, with D possibly matching TRBD1 (6 bases). The CDR3 runs to 14 residues. Deletions cut 4 bases from V and 2 bases from J, with 9 bases between. From germline, CDR1 is KGHSH and CDR2 LQKENI. The CDR3 DNA follows: TGTGCCAGCTCACTGGACAGAGGCAATCAGCCCCAGCATTTT. This sequence encodes CASSLDRGNQPQHF.

The rearrangement links TRBV25-1 to TRBJ2-1; 8 bases are shared with TRBD2. The CDR3 has 15 residues. The germline V gene has CDR1 MGHDK and CDR2 SYGVNS. Trimming cost V 4 bases and J 4 bases; bases outside gene matches: 6. DNA of the CDR3: TGTGCCAGCAGTGGTGGTTTAGCGGGGTACAATGAGCAGTTCTTC. Its protein product is CASSGGLAGYNEQFF.

This rearrangement joins TRBV2 to TRBJ2-1, with 7 bases identical to TRBD1. Germline V lookup: CDR1 SNHLY, CDR2 FYNNEI. Trimming cost V 5 bases and J 4 bases; bases outside gene matches: 5. The CDR3 sequence is 14 residues long. The CDR3 here is CASSIGQAYNEQFF. DNA of the CDR3: TGTGCCAGCAGTATCGGACAGGCATACAATGAGCAGTTCTTC.

V is TRBV19 and J is TRBJ2-5; TRBD1 might be the D (5 bases). The germline CDR1 and CDR2 sequences are LNHDA and SQIVND (reference sequence). The CDR3 loop spans 15 amino acids. V shed 4 bases and J shed 1 base, with 13 bases lying between them. The CDR3 reads CASSNQPGLQETQYF. The CDR3 DNA follows: TGTGCCAGTAGTAATCAGCCAGGGCTCCAAGAGACCCAGTACTTC. Together with reference TRBV19 and TRBJ2-5, the CDR3 gives the full variable domain: DGGITQSPKYLFRKEGQNVTLSCEQNLNHDAMYWYRQDPGQGLRLIYYSQIVNDFQKGDIAEGYSVSREKKESFPLTVTSAQKNPTAFYLCASSNQPGLQETQYFGPGTRLLVL.

This clone appeared a few times. The gene calls are TRBV19 and TRBJ1-5; 9 positions match TRBD1. After removal of 1 base from V and 1 base from J, the junction contained 8 bases not matched to a gene. Per germline, CDR1 LNHDA and CDR2 SQIVND (reference sequence). CDR3 length: 18 amino acids. The chain's CDR3 is CASSIVSGQGWSNQPQHF. The CDR3, as DNA: TGTGCCAGTAGTATAGTCTCGGGACAGGGATGGAGCAATCAGCCCCAGCATTTT.

This clone has just a few counts. The chain couples TRBV27 to TRBJ1-5, with a possible D match to TRBD1 (5 bases). The germline gives CDR1 MNHEY, CDR2 SMNVEV (reference sequence). The CDR3 length is 15 residues. Trimming took 6 bases from V and 3 from J, leaving 15 bases between them. The DNA of the CDR3 is TGTGCCAGCAGGTACCAGGGTAACAACAATCAGCCCCAGCATTTT. Protein product: CASRYQGNNNQPQHF.

V and J are TRBV19 and TRBJ2-2, with unresolved D. The CDR3 is 15 amino acids. Germline V gives CDR1 LNHDA, CDR2 SQIVND (reference sequence). V was shortened by 3 bases and J by 5 bases, with 13 bases between the two germline ends. The CDR3 coding sequence is TGTGCCAGTAGTATCCCCCTTTTTTATACCGGGGAGCTGTTTTTT. Encoded protein: CASSIPLFYTGELFF.

The chain employs TRBV9 and TRBJ2-7; D is uncertain. Germline V gene sequence: CDR1 SGDLS, CDR2 YYNGEE. V lost 3 bases, J lost 6 bases, and 7 bases lay in between. This CDR3 contains 11 residues. Here the CDR3 DNA reads TGTGCCAGCAGCGCTCACGGCGAGCAGTACTTC. It yields the protein CASSAHGEQYF. Variable domain in full (rest from reference TRBV9 and TRBJ2-7): DSGVTQTPKHLITATGQRVTLRCSPRSGDLSVYWYQQSLDQGLQFLIQYYNGEERAKGNILERFSAQQFPDLHSELNLSSLELGDSALYFCASSAHGEQYFGPGTRLTVT.

The chain joins TRBV6-1 to TRBJ1-2, with a possible D match to TRBD1 (6 bases). Germline assignment: CDR1 MNHNS and CDR2 SASEGT. The CDR3 totals 15 residues. Trimming removed 4 bases from V and 0 bases from J, with 12 bases in between. CDR3 sequence reads: CASSVSRQANYGYTF. The CDR3 bases are TGTGCCAGCAGTGTAAGCAGACAGGCTAACTATGGCTACACCTTC.

This clone was seen a handful of times. The CDR3 loop is CASSWTGGNEQFF. The CDR3 DNA is TGTGCCAGCAGCTGGACGGGCGGGAATGAGCAGTTCTTC. The V and J genes are TRBV7-2 and TRBJ2-1; D may be TRBD2 (5 bases). The V gene's germline CDR1 is SGHTA and CDR2 FQGNSA. Trimming left V 4 bases short and J 7 bases short, with 11 bases between. CDR3 length: 13 amino acids.

The chain joins TRBV13 to TRBJ1-1, with D possibly matching TRBD1 (6 bases). The CDR3 runs 15 residues. V was clipped by 4 bases and J by 0 bases, with 12 bases between them. CDR1 is PRHDT, CDR2 FYEKMQ, per germline (reference sequence). The CDR3 sequence is CASSSKRGVNTEAFF. As DNA, the CDR3 is TGTGCCAGCAGCTCCAAGAGGGGGGTGAACACTGAAGCTTTCTTT.

The chain carries TRBV4-1 and TRBJ2-3; 7 bases are a match to TRBD2. V gave up 1 base and J gave up 0 bases; unmatched junction bases: 1. There are 15 residues in the CDR3. Looked up from germline, CDR1 is MGHRA and CDR2 is YSYEKL. CDR3 region: CASSQGGLSTDTQYF. In DNA form, the CDR3 reads TGCGCCAGCAGCCAAGGGGGACTAAGCACAGATACGCAGTATTTT.

The chain employs TRBV25-1 and TRBJ2-7; 9 positions match TRBD1. V lost 2 bases, J lost 5 bases, and 7 bases stayed unmatched. CDR3 length: 15 residues. Germline V gene data show CDR1 as MGHDK and CDR2 as SYGVNS. The CDR3 protein is CASSEPGTGSHEQYF. In DNA form, the CDR3 reads TGTGCCAGCAGTGAACCCGGGACAGGGTCCCACGAGCAGTACTTC.

The chain carries TRBV28 and TRBJ2-1, with D maybe TRBD1 (6 bases). The CDR3 runs 12 residues. Germline-derived CDR1 and CDR2 are MDHEN and SYDVKM. The V end was cut by 5 bases, the J end by 10 bases, with 12 bases between. Written as DNA, the CDR3 is TGTGCCAGCAGTCTAAGACAGGCCGAGCAGTTCTTC. This sequence encodes CASSLRQAEQFF.

The V and J genes are TRBV9 and TRBJ2-3; D remains ambiguous. Germline lookup yields CDR1 SGDLS and CDR2 YYNGEE. Deletions cut 4 bases from V and 4 bases from J, with 16 bases between. This CDR3 comprises 15 residues. CDR3 region: CASSPSPPGSDTQYF. CDR3 DNA: TGTGCCAGCAGCCCCAGCCCTCCAGGCTCAGATACGCAGTATTTT.

The rearrangement uses TRBV5-4 and TRBJ1-2, with a possible D match to TRBD1 (6 bases). Per the germline V gene, CDR1 is SGHNT and CDR2 is YYREEE (reference sequence). V was shortened by 9 bases and J by 4 bases, with 16 bases between the two germline ends. The CDR3 sequence is 13 residues long. The CDR3 DNA reads as TGTGCCATCTCGGGGGGCTTGGGCTATGGCTACACCTTC. Translating gives CAISGGLGYGYTF.

The rearrangement joins TRBV5-6 to TRBJ2-3; D is uncertain. The V end was cut by 0 bases, the J end by 0 bases, with 8 bases between. The CDR3 covers 15 residues. The germline V gene encodes CDR1 SGHDT and CDR2 YYEEEE. The CDR3 DNA follows: TGTGCCAGCAGCTTGGGGCAGCTCAGCACAGATACGCAGTATTTT. Translation: CASSLGQLSTDTQYF.

The chain carries TRBV9 and TRBJ2-5, with D possibly being TRBD1 (6 bases). The ends were cut back, 0 bases at V and 7 bases at J, with 19 bases in the middle. The CDR3 is made up of 16 amino acids. Germline CDR1 SGDLS, CDR2 YYNGEE. The CDR3 region has the DNA TGTGCCAGCAGCGTAGATCTGGACAGTTTCGCAGTGACCCAGTACTTC. It specifies CASSVDLDSFAVTQYF.